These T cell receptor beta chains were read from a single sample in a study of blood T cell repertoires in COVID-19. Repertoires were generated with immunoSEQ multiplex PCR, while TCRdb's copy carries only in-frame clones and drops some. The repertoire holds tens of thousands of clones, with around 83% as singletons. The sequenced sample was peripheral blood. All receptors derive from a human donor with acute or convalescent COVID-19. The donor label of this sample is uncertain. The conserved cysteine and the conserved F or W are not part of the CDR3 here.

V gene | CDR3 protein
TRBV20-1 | SAQQGGTQY
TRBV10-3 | AISDGMDNSPLH
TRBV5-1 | ASSAGLRQDDTEAF
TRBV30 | AWTDTGYGYT
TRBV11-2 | ASSLSIEQY
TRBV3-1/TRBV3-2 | ASRTSGGAREQY
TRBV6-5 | ASTVGANTEAF
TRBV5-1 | ASSLGTAGNYGYT
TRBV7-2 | ASSLSYEQY
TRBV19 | ASSILGGNYGYT
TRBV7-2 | ASSEQQSNQPQH
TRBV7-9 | ASSPLPIAAGELF
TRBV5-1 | ASSLGGLIGFEQY
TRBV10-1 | ASSDTGSTGELF
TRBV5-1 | ASSLAPLFTDTQY
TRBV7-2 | ASSADRGNTIY
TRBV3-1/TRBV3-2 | ASRGQGANYGYT
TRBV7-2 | ASSTRRGQTEAF
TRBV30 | AWSVLDRGEKLF
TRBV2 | ASSKLAGGLETQY